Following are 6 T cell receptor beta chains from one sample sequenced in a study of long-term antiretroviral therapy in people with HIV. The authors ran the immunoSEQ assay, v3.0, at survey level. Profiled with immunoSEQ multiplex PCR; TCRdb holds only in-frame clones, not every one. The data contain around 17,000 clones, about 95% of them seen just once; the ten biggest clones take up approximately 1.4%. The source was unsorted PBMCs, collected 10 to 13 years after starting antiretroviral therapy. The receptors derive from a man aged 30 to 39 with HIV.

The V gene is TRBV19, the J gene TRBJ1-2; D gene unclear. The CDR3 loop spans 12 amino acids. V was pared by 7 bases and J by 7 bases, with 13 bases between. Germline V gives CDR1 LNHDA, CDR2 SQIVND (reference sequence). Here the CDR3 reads CASTQTPAGYTF. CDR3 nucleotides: TGTGCCAGTACTCAGACACCGGCTGGCTACACCTTC.

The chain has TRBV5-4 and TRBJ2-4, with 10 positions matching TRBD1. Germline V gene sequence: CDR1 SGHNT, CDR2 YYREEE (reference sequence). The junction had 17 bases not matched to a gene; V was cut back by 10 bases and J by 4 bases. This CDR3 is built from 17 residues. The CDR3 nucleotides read TGTGCCTATCAACCCCCCCCCGGGACAGGGGTGAAAAACATTCAGTACTTC. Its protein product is CAYQPPPGTGVKNIQYF.

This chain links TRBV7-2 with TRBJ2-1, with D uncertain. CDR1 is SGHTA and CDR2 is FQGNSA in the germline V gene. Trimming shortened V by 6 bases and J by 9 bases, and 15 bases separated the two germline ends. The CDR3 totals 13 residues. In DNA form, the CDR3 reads TGTGCCAGCAGTACGGAATCAAATGGTGAGCAGTTCTTC. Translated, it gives CASSTESNGEQFF.

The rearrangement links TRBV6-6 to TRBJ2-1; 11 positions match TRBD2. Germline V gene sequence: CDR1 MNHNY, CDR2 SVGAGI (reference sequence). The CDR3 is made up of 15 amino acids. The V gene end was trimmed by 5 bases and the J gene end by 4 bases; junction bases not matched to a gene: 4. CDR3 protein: CASSHIAGGYNEQFF. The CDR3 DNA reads TGTGCCAGCAGTCATATAGCGGGGGGGTACAATGAGCAGTTCTTC.

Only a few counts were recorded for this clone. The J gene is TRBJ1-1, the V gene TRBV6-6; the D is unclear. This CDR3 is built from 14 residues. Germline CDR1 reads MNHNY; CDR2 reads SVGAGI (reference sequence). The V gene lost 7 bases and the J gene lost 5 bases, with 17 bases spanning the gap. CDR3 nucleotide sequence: TGTGCCAGCACCCCCACGGGCCGACGGACTGAAGCTTTCTTT. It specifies CASTPTGRRTEAFF.

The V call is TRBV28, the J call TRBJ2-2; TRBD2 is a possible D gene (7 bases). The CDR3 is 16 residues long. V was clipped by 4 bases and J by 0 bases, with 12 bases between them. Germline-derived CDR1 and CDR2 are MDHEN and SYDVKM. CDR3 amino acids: CASSWAGAPNTGELFF. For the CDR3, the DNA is TGTGCCAGCAGTTGGGCGGGGGCCCCGAACACCGGGGAGCTGTTTTTT.